This entry describes one TCR beta chain. The data were taken from a study of identical twins. Germline lookup yields CDR1 SGHDN and CDR2 FVKESK. Deletions cut 0 bases from V and 0 bases from J, with 19 bases between. The CDR3 consists of 19 residues. TCRdb re-derived calls from the 5' RACE reads in MiXCR, one entry per CDR3 protein. The data show hundreds of thousands of distinct CDR3 sequences, around a sixth seen once. These same data were also listed under a study on T cells expressing NK-cell markers. That report notes: Serological testing identified seven of the eight sequenced donors as HCMV-seropositive and one as seronegative. These clonotypes, the leaders elsewhere, also led the CD3+CD56-NKG2C+ fraction in four donors.

The sample comprised PBMCs. The chain employs TRBV14 and TRBJ2-3, with D tentatively TRBD2 (6 bases). The receptor was isolated from a woman aged 18-35 years in good health. The CDR3 nucleotides read TGTGCCAGCAGCCAAGAGTTATCAGCGGGTGCCACTAGCACAGATACGCAGTATTTT. Protein sequence: CASSQELSAGATSTDTQYF.